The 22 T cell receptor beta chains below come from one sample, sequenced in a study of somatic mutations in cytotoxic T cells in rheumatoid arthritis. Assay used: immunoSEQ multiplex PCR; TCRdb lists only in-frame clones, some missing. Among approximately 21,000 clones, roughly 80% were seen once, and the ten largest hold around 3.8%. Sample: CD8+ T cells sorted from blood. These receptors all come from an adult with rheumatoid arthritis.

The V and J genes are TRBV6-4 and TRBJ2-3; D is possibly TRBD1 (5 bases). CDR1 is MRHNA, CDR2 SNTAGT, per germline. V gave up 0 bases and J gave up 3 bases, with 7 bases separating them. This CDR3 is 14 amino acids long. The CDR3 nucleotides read TGTGCCAGCAGTGACTCAGGGGAAACAGATACGCAGTATTTT. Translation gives CASSDSGETDTQYF.

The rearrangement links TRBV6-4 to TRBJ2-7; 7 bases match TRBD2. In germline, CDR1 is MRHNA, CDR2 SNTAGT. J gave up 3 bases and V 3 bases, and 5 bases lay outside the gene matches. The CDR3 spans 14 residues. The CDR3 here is CASSEVAGDYEQYF. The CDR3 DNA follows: TGTGCCAGCAGTGAAGTCGCGGGGGACTACGAGCAGTACTTC.

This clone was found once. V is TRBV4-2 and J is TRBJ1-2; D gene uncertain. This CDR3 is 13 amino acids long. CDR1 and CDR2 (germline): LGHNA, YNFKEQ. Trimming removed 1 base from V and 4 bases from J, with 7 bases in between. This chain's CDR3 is CASSQVGGYGYTF. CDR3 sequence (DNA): TGTGCCAGCAGCCAAGTGGGCGGCTATGGCTACACCTTC.

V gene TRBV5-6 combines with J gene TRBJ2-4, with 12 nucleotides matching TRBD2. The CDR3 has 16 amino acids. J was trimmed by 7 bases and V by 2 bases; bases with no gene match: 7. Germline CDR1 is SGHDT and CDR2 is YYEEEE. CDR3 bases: TGTGCCAGCAGCTTTTCTAGCGGGGGGGCCGGGAACATTCAGTACTTC. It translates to CASSFSSGGAGNIQYF.

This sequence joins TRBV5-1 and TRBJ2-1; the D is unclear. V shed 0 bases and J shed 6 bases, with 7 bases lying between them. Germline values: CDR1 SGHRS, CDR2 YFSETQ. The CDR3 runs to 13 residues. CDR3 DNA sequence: TGCGCCAGCAGCTTGGGTCGAGTCAATGAGCAGTTCTTC. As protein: CASSLGRVNEQFF. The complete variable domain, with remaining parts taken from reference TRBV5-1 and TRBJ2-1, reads KAGVTQTPRYLIKTRGQQVTLSCSPISGHRSVSWYQQTPGQGLQFLFEYFSETQRNKGNFPGRFSGRQFSNSRSEMNVSTLELGDSALYLCASSLGRVNEQFFGPGTRLTVL.

The CDR3 DNA is TGTGCCAGCAGCGTATCCAGGGATGACACTGAAGCTTTCTTT. This sequence encodes CASSVSRDDTEAFF. The chain combines TRBV9 with TRBJ1-1, with D possibly TRBD1 on 5 matching bases. This CDR3 spans 14 amino acids. Germline V gene sequence: CDR1 SGDLS, CDR2 YYNGEE. V lost 1 base and J lost 3, with 10 bases in between.

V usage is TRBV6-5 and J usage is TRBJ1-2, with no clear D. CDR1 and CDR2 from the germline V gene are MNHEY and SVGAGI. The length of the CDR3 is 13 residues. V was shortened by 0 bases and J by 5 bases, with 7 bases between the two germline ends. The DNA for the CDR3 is TGTGCCAGCAGTTACTCTGACACGTATGGCTACACCTTC. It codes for CASSYSDTYGYTF.

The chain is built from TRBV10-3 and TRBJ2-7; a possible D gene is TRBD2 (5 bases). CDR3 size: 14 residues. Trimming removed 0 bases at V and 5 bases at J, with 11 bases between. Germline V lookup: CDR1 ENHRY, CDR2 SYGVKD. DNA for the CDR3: TGTGCCATCAGTGAGTCTCGGGATGTACACGAGCAGTACTTC. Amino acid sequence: CAISESRDVHEQYF.

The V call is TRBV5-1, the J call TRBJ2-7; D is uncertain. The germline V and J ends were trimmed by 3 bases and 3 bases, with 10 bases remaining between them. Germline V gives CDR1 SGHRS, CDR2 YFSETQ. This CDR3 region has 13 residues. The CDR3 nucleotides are TGCGCCAGCAGCTACGGGTCGTACTACGAGCAGTACTTC. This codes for CASSYGSYYEQYF.

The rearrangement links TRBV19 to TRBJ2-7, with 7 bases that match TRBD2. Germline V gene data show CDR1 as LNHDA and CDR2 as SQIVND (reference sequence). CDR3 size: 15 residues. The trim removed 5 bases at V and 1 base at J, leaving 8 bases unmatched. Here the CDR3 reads CASSPVQGLSYEQYF. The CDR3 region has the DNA TGTGCCAGTAGTCCCGTTCAGGGACTATCCTACGAGCAGTACTTC. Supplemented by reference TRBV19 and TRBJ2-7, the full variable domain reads DGGITQSPKYLFRKEGQNVTLSCEQNLNHDAMYWYRQDPGQGLRLIYYSQIVNDFQKGDIAEGYSVSREKKESFPLTVTSAQKNPTAFYLCASSPVQGLSYEQYFGPGTRLTVT.

The CDR3 nucleotides read TGTGCCAGCAGAAGGGACAGGAACTATGGCTACACCTTC. Translation gives CASRRDRNYGYTF. The chain combines TRBV6-1 with TRBJ1-2, with TRBD1 matching over 8 bases. V dropped 6 bases and J dropped 2; count of bases not matched to a gene: 2. The CDR3 extends over 13 amino acids. CDR1 is MNHNS and CDR2 is SASEGT in the germline V gene.

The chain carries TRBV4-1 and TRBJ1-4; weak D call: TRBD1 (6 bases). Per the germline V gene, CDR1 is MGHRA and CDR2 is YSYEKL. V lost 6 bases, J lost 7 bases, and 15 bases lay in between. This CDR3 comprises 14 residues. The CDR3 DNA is TGCGCCAGCAGTCAGGACAGAAGAGGTGAAAAACTGTTTTTT. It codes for CASSQDRRGEKLFF.

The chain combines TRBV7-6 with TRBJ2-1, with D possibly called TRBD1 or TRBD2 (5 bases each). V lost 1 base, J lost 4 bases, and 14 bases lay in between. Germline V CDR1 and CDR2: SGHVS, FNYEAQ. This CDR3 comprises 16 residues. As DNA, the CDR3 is TGTGCCAGCAGCTTAGGGACGGGGACCACTTACAATGAGCAGTTCTTC. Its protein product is CASSLGTGTTYNEQFF.

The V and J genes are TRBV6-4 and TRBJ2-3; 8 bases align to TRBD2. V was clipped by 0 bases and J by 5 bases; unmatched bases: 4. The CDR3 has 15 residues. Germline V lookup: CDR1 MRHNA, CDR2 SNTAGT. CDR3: CASSDSNSGVDTQYF. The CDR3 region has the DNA TGTGCCAGCAGTGACTCGAATAGCGGGGTAGATACGCAGTATTTT.

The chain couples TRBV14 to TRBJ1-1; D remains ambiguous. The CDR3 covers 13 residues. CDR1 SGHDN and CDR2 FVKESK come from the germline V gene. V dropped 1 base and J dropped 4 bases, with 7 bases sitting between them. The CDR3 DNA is TGTGCCAGCAGCCAAGTTCAGGCCACTGAAGCTTTCTTT. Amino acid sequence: CASSQVQATEAFF.

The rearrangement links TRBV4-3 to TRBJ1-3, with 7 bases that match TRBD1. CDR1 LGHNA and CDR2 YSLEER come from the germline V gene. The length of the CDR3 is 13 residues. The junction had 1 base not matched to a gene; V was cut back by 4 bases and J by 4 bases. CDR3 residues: CASSPDRGNTIYF. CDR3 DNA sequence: TGCGCCAGCAGCCCGGACAGGGGAAACACCATATATTTT.

The CDR3 DNA reads as TGTGCCAGCAGTCCTTCTACAGGCGACTTGAACACTGAAGCTTTCTTT. Translation gives CASSPSTGDLNTEAFF. This chain joins TRBV27 and TRBJ1-1; TRBD1 is a possible D gene (5 bases). Germline V gene lookup returns CDR1 MNHEY and CDR2 SMNVEV (reference sequence). The V end lost 5 bases, the J end lost 0 bases, and 16 bases lay between the germline ends. The CDR3 is 16 amino acids.

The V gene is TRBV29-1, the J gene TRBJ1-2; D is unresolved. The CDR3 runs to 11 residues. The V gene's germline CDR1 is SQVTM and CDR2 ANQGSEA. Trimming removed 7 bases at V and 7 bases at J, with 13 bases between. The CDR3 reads CSAILTSGYTF. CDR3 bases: TGCAGCGCGATACTAACATCTGGCTACACCTTC.

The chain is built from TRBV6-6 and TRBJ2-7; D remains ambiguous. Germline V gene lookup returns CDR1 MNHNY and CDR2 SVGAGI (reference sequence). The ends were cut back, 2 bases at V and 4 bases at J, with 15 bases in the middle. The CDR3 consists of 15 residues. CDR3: CASSYPPGSHYEQYF. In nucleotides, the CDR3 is TGTGCCAGCAGTTACCCCCCAGGATCCCATTACGAGCAGTACTTC.

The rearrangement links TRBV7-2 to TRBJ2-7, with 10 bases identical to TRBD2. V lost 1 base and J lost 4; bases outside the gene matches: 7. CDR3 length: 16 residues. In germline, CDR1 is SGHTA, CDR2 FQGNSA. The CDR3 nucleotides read TGTGCCAGCAGCTTAGATCAACTAGCGGGGCGATACGAGCAGTACTTC. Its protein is CASSLDQLAGRYEQYF.

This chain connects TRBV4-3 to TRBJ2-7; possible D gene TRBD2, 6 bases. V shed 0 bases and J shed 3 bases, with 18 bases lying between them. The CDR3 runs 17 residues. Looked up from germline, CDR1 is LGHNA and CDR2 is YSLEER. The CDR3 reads CASSQDPLWGEDYEQYF. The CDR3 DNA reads TGCGCCAGCAGCCAAGACCCTCTATGGGGGGAGGACTACGAGCAGTACTTC.

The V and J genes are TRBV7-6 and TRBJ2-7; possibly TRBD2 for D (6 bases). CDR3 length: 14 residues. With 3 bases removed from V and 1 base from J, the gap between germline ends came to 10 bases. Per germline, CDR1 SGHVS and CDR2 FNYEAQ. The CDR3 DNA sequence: TGTGCCAGCAGCTTCGGGGGTGAATCCTACGAGCAGTACTTC. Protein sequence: CASSFGGESYEQYF.